This T cell receptor beta chain derives from a study of T-cell memory formation after mild COVID-19. Overall study: Across donors, TCR clusters were largely donor specific. Study-wide results and caveats: Unconfirmed was the SARS-CoV-2 specificity of second-wave clones that peaked on day 37.

From the 5' RACE reads, TCRdb called clonotypes with MiXCR, one entry per CDR3 protein. In the table there are roughly 180,000 distinct CDR3 sequences, about 18% of which are singletons. Germline loops: CDR1 DFQATT, CDR2 SNEGSKA (reference sequence). V was clipped by 3 bases and J by 5 bases, with 13 bases between them. The CDR3 covers 14 residues. This clonotype was seen many times. The target antigen is unknown. This chain uses TRBV20-1 with TRBJ2-2; maybe TRBD1 (5 bases). This clonotype was obtained from a man younger than 35 who had mild COVID-19 (a few samples of this study predate the infection). Cell type and time point are not known. Specimen: PBMCs or a T cell subset sorted from them (not recorded which). CDR3 sequence (DNA): TGCAGTGCTAGGTCAGGGATGGGAACCGGGGAGCTGTTTTTT. It encodes CSARSGMGTGELFF.